This TCR beta chain is drawn from a study of blood T cell repertoires in COVID-19. Only in-frame clones appear in the TCRdb table, and some are missing; sequencing was by immunoSEQ multiplex PCR. Of a few hundred thousand clones listed, around 87% are singletons. This receptor was identified in a man aged 40-49 years in a cohort exposed to, infected with or recovered from COVID-19 (not recorded which). The material sequenced was PBMCs or T cells enriched from blood (not recorded which).

This chain's CDR3 is CASSLERGSTDTQYF. In DNA, the CDR3 is TGTGCCAGCAGCCTAGAAAGGGGAAGCACAGATACGCAGTATTTT. V is TRBV7-4 and J is TRBJ2-3, with D possibly being TRBD1 (5 bases). Germline V lookup: CDR1 SGHVT, CDR2 SQSDAQ. CDR3 length: 15 amino acids. V dropped 5 bases and J dropped 0 bases, with 12 bases sitting between them.